The clone carrying this T cell receptor (beta chain) was detected only a few times. The target antigen is unknown. The sample originates from a study of vaccination and CD4 T cells after COVID-19. The wider study: Convalescent study patients returned SARS-CoV-2 positive nasal swab PCR results, with several mild cases and one severe. Study findings and constraints: Post-vaccination, and not before, a median roughly 90% of reactive clones appeared in convalescent patients.

Cultured CD4+ T cell DNA was sequenced using the Oncomine TCR Beta short-read assay. CD4+ T cells were cultured, and genomic DNA was extracted from them. TCRdb re-called the PCR reads through MiXCR, storing one row per CDR3 protein. Of 24,000 or so distinct CDR3 sequences in the sample, 45% to 65% were seen once. Trimming took off 5 bases at V and 4 bases at J, with 15 bases between the two ends. Germline V lookup: CDR1 SGHVS, CDR2 FNYEAQ. The CDR3 length is 15 residues. Regarding treatment: approximately 9-day PBMC culture with coronavirus spike peptide pools or control peptides (ViraFEST assay). The clonotype comes from a human donor who had recovered from COVID-19. Sequencing was carried out using CD4+ T cells from blood, cultured in vitro. The V gene is TRBV7-6, the J gene TRBJ1-5; D gene unclear. This chain's CDR3 is CASSESDLGNQPQHF. The CDR3 DNA follows: TGTGCCAGCAGCGAAAGTGATTTGGGGAATCAGCCCCAGCATTTT.